Each of the 13 T cell receptor beta chains below was sequenced from the same sample in a study of vaccination effects on CD4 cells after COVID-19. The data were produced by immunoSEQ multiplex PCR, yet TCRdb's version contains in-frame clones alone and is incomplete. The sample gives about 61,000 clones, around 81% of which show up once; roughly 2.4% is in the top ten. Ahead of sequencing, the ViraFEST assay grew antigen-specific CD4+ T cells using viral peptide pools. CD4+ T cell isolation took place after 10 days of culture. Their antigens remain unidentified. The starting material was CD4+ T cells from PBMCs cultured with HCoV-229E spike peptides, obtained before COVID-19 vaccination. The receptors derive from a human donor who received a COVID-19 vaccine.

A single count supports this clone. The gene calls are TRBV12-3 or TRBV12-4 and TRBJ2-2, with D perhaps TRBD2 (6 bases). The CDR3 contains 12 residues. V gave up 7 bases and J gave up 6 bases, with 9 bases separating them. The CDR3 region is CASKWGAGELFF. Written as DNA, the CDR3 is TGTGCCAGCAAGTGGGGGGCCGGGGAGCTGTTTTTT.

Details on this clone: Other nucleotide sequences in the sample specify the same CDR3. The gene calls are TRBV5-1 and TRBJ2-5; tentative D call: TRBD1 (6 bases). V was cut by 0 bases and J by 5 bases, with 8 bases left in between. Germline lookup yields CDR1 SGHRS and CDR2 YFSETQ. This CDR3 spans 13 amino acids. The CDR3 here is CASSLGGGETQYF. The DNA for the CDR3 is TGCGCCAGCAGCTTGGGAGGGGGTGAGACCCAGTACTTC.

This chain joins TRBV7-2 and TRBJ1-6; no clear D gene. Germline loops: CDR1 SGHTA, CDR2 FQGNSA. V was pared by 1 base and J by 8 bases, with 9 bases between. CDR3 length: 14 amino acids. The CDR3 region has the DNA TGTGCCAGCAGCTTAGGGACGGGTTATTCACCCCTCCACTTT. Protein sequence: CASSLGTGYSPLHF.

This chain uses TRBV5-1 with TRBJ1-6; D is possibly TRBD1 (6 bases). Deletions cut 4 bases from V and 4 bases from J, with 15 bases between. The CDR3 spans 16 residues. Per germline, CDR1 SGHRS and CDR2 YFSETQ. The CDR3 loop is CASSGTGSAYNSPLHF. CDR3 DNA: TGCGCCAGCAGCGGAACAGGGAGTGCGTATAATTCACCCCTCCACTTT. The variable domain in full, completed from reference TRBV5-1 and TRBJ1-6, reads KAGVTQTPRYLIKTRGQQVTLSCSPISGHRSVSWYQQTPGQGLQFLFEYFSETQRNKGNFPGRFSGRQFSNSRSEMNVSTLELGDSALYLCASSGTGSAYNSPLHFGNGTRLTVT.

The chain couples TRBV6-5 to TRBJ1-2, with D perhaps matching TRBD1 (5 bases). The germline V and J ends were trimmed by 1 base and 2 bases, with 11 bases remaining between them. Germline V gives CDR1 MNHEY, CDR2 SVGAGI. The CDR3 totals 15 residues. In DNA form, the CDR3 reads TGTGCCAGCAGTTACTTCCCAGGGTCAAACTATGGCTACACCTTC. Translation: CASSYFPGSNYGYTF.

This clone was observed once. The chain carries TRBV7-9 and TRBJ1-5, with unresolved D. With 1 base removed from V and 4 bases from J, the gap between germline ends came to 11 bases. This CDR3 is 15 amino acids long. CDR1 SEHNR and CDR2 FQNEAQ come from the germline V gene (reference sequence). CDR3 in DNA: TGTGCCAGCAGCTTAGGGACGGTGGGGAATCAGCCCCAGCATTTT. Protein product: CASSLGTVGNQPQHF. Full variable domain (missing parts from reference TRBV7-9 and TRBJ1-5): DTGVSQNPRHKITKRGQNVTFRCDPISEHNRLYWYRQTLGQGPEFLTYFQNEAQLEKSRLLSDRFSAERPKGSFSTLEIQRTEQGDSAMYLCASSLGTVGNQPQHFGDGTRLSIL.

V and J are TRBV24-1 and TRBJ1-2, with TRBD1 identical over 10 bases. V shed 7 bases and J 6 bases; nucleotides not matched to a gene: 13. CDR3 length: 16 amino acids. Germline values: CDR1 KGHDR, CDR2 SFDVKD. The CDR3 sequence: CATSDNSGQGLDGYTF. The CDR3 nucleotides read TGTGCCACCAGCGACAACTCGGGACAGGGGTTGGATGGCTACACCTTC.

This clone is a singleton in its sample. The rearrangement joins TRBV24-1 to TRBJ2-1; 10 bases are shared with TRBD1. CDR3 length equals 15 residues. With 4 bases clipped from V and 6 bases from J, the junction kept 5 bases outside the gene matches. The germline gives CDR1 KGHDR, CDR2 SFDVKD. CDR3 region: CATSDPGTGANEQFF. The DNA for the CDR3 is TGTGCCACCAGTGACCCCGGGACAGGGGCCAATGAGCAGTTCTTC.

The chain links TRBV10-1 to TRBJ2-5, with unresolved D. The V and J ends lost 2 bases and 7 bases respectively, with 11 bases between them. The CDR3 sequence is 13 residues long. CDR1 WNHNN and CDR2 SYGVQD come from the germline V gene (reference sequence). CDR3 sequence: CASSERITGTQYF. For the CDR3, the DNA is TGCGCCAGCAGTGAGAGAATTACGGGGACCCAGTACTTC.

The chain joins TRBV5-6 to TRBJ1-5; 8 bases align to TRBD1. The CDR3 consists of 14 residues. CDR1 SGHDT and CDR2 YYEEEE come from the germline V gene. V trimming: 4 bases; J trimming: 7 bases; junction bases outside the gene matches: 7. The DNA for the CDR3 is TGTGCCAGCAGCGGCAGGGGGCGAGAGCAGCCCCAGCATTTT. The encoded protein is CASSGRGREQPQHF.

This chain joins TRBV9 and TRBJ1-5, with D uncertain. Germline V gene data show CDR1 as SGDLS and CDR2 as YYNGEE. The CDR3 extends over 15 amino acids. With 0 bases removed from V and 7 bases from J, the gap between germline ends came to 14 bases. In DNA, the CDR3 is TGTGCCAGCAGCGTAGGGGAAGGGCGAGGGCAGCCCCAGCATTTT. Translated, it gives CASSVGEGRGQPQHF. Full variable domain (remainder filled in from reference TRBV9 and TRBJ1-5): DSGVTQTPKHLITATGQRVTLRCSPRSGDLSVYWYQQSLDQGLQFLIQYYNGEERAKGNILERFSAQQFPDLHSELNLSSLELGDSALYFCASSVGEGRGQPQHFGDGTRLSIL.

The chain uses TRBV30 and TRBJ1-4; no reliable D call. This CDR3 contains 12 residues. The V end was cut by 1 base, the J end by 10 bases, with 10 bases between. Looked up from germline, CDR1 is GTSNPN and CDR2 is SVGIG (reference sequence). The CDR3 DNA sequence: TGTGCCTGGAGTGCGCGTGTGGGAAAACTGTTTTTT. Its protein is CAWSARVGKLFF.

The chain carries TRBV19 and TRBJ1-5, with 7 nucleotides matching TRBD1. The CDR3 covers 14 residues. Germline lookup yields CDR1 LNHDA and CDR2 SQIVND (reference sequence). V lost 3 bases to trimming and J lost 9 bases; unmatched junction nucleotides: 8. The CDR3 spells CASSITGAGGPQHF. The CDR3 DNA reads TGTGCCAGTAGTATTACAGGGGCGGGAGGGCCCCAGCATTTT.